This TCR beta chain appears in the sequencing data of a study of response to subunit inactivated influenza vaccine. TCRdb redid the calling of the RT-PCR reads with MiXCR, one entry per CDR3 protein. Here the sample spans fewer than 200,000 distinct CDR3 sequences, nearly 9.5% being singletons. Findings and caveats of the study: The authors proposed limited new T cell recruitment per seasonal influenza vaccination.

Trimming left V 5 bases short and J 4 bases short, with 15 bases between. This CDR3 has 14 amino acids. Germline CDR1 and CDR2: SGHTA and FQGNSA. At least ten counts were recorded for this clonotype. Antigen unknown. The specimen was non-naive T cells sorted from PBMCs, collected on the day of vaccination. The chain links TRBV7-2 to TRBJ2-7; perhaps TRBD1 as D (5 bases). The clonotype originates from a man between 45 and 60 years old who received an inactivated influenza vaccine. The CDR3 DNA sequence: TGTGCCAGCAGCCCGACAACAGGTACTTACGAGCAGTACTTC. Protein: CASSPTTGTYEQYF.